Listed below are T cell receptor beta chains from one sample, sequenced in a study of OX40 agonist ivuxolimab in advanced cancers. TCRdb's table, derived via immunoSEQ multiplex PCR, lists solely in-frame clones and lacks some. The table records some 60,000 clones, over 80% of them present only once. The sample was CD4+ or CD8+ T cells sorted from blood, taken in a trial of the OX40 agonist ivuxolimab. The receptors shown here come from an adult with an advanced solid tumor such as melanoma, head and neck, liver or kidney cancer. CDR3s include the opening cysteine and the closing phenylalanine or tryptophan. D genes are given only for firm matches.

>11|TRBV6-5|TRBJ1-1|-
TGTGCCAGCAGTTACGCCACTGAAGCTTTCTTT
CASSYATEAFF
>14|TRBV30|TRBJ1-4|-
TGTGCCTGGAGCACAGGCGCAACTAATGAAAAACTGTTTTTT
CAWSTGATNEKLFF
>13|TRBV5-6|TRBJ1-2|-
TGTGCCAGCAGCTTGGGGGGAACCTATGGCTACACCTTC
CASSLGGTYGYTF
>15|TRBV15|TRBJ2-2|-
TGTGCCACCAGCTCGGACAGAGCGAACACCGGGGAGCTGTTTTTT
CATSSDRANTGELFF
>14|TRBV6-1|TRBJ1-5|TRBD1
TGTGCCAGCAGTGAACAGGGGGGGCATCAGCCCCAGCATTTT
CASSEQGGHQPQHF
>14|TRBV5-4|TRBJ2-1|-
TGTGCCAGCAGCTCCTGGGGGTCCTACAATGAGCAGTTCTTC
CASSSWGSYNEQFF
>16|TRBV7-9|TRBJ1-2|-
TGTGCCAGCAGCTTAGACAGCGTCAGGGACTTCAGTGGCTACACCTTC
CASSLDSVRDFSGYTF
>14|TRBV29-1|TRBJ2-6|-
TGCAGCGCCGACACGGGCTCTGGGGCCAACGTCCTGACTTTC
CSADTGSGANVLTF
>15|TRBV7-2|TRBJ2-2|TRBD1
TGTGCCAGCAGCCGGGGACAGCTGAACACCGGGGAGCTGTTTTTT
CASSRGQLNTGELFF
>15|TRBV7-8|TRBJ2-7|TRBD1
TGTGCCAGCAGCTTAGGGACAGGGGAATTTTACGAGCAGTACTTC
CASSLGTGEFYEQYF
>13|TRBV10-3|TRBJ2-5|TRBD1
TGTGCCATCACCCGGGACAGGCAAGAGACCCAGTACTTC
CAITRDRQETQYF
>16|TRBV5-8|TRBJ2-6|-
TGTGCCAGCACCTTGGTGGCTTCAACTGGGGCCAACGTCCTGACTTTC
CASTLVASTGANVLTF
>14|TRBV5-5|TRBJ2-5|-
TGTGCCAGCAGCTCTTTACCAGACCAAGAGACCCAGTACTTC
CASSSLPDQETQYF
>15|TRBV5-8|TRBJ2-3|-
TGTGCCAGCAGCTTGGCTGACCTAGGGGCACATACGCAGTATTTT
CASSLADLGAHTQYF
>15|TRBV7-9|TRBJ2-5|-
TGTGCCAGCAGCATCGTCCAGGGGGGACAAGAGACCCAGTACTTC
CASSIVQGGQETQYF
>14|TRBV5-1|TRBJ1-1|-
TGCGCCAGCAGCCTACAGGGATCGGACACTGAAGCTTTCTTT
CASSLQGSDTEAFF